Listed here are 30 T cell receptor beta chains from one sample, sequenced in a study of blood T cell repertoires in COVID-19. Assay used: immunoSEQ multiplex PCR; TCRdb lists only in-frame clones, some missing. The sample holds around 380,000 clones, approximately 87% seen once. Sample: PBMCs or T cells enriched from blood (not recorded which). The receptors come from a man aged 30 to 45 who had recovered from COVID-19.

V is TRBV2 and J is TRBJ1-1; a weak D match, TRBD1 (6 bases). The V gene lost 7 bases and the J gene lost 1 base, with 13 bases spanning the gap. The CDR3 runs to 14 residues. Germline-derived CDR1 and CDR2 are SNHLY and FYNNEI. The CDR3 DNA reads TGTGCCAGCAATCGGGGGGCCGGGAACACTGAAGCTTTCTTT. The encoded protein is CASNRGAGNTEAFF.

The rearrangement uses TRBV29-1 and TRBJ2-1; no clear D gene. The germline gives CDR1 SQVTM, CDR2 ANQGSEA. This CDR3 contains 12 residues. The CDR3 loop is CTPPPNNNEQFF. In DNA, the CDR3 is TGCACCCCCCCTCCCAACAACAATGAGCAGTTCTTC.

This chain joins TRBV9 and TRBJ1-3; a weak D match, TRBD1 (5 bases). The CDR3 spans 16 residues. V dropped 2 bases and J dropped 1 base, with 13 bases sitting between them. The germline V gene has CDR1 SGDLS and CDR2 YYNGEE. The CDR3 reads CASSVTWSGSGNTIYF. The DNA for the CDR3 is TGTGCCAGCAGCGTTACGTGGTCAGGGTCTGGAAACACCATATATTTT.

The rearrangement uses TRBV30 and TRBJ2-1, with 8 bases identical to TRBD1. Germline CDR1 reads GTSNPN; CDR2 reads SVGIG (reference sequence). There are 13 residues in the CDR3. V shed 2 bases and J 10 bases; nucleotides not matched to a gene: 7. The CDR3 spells CAWSYQGASEQFF. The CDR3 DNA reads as TGTGCCTGGAGTTATCAGGGGGCATCGGAGCAGTTCTTC.

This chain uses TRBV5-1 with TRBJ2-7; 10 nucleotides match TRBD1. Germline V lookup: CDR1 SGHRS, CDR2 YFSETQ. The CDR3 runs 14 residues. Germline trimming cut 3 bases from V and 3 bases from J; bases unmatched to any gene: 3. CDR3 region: CASSYGQGGYEQYF. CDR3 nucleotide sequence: TGCGCCAGCAGCTACGGACAGGGGGGCTACGAGCAGTACTTC.

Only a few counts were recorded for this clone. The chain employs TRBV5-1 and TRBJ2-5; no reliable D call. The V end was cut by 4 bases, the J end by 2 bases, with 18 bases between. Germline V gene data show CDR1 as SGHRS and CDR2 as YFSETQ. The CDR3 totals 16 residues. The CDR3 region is CASSPGVEANQETQYF. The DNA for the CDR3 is TGCGCCAGCAGCCCCGGAGTAGAGGCGAATCAAGAGACCCAGTACTTC.

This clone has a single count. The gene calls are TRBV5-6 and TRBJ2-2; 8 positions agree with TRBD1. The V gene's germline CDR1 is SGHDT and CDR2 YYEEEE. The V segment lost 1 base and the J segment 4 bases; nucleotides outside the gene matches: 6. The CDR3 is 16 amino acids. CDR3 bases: TGTGCCAGCAGCTTGAGCGACAGGGGTTTCACCGGGGAGCTGTTTTTT. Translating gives CASSLSDRGFTGELFF.

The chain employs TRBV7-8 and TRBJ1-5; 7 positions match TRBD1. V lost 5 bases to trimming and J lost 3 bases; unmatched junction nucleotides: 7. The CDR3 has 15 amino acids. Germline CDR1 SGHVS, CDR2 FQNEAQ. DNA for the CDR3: TGTGCCAGCAGCCTACGGGACAGTTTCAATCAGCCCCAGCATTTT. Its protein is CASSLRDSFNQPQHF.

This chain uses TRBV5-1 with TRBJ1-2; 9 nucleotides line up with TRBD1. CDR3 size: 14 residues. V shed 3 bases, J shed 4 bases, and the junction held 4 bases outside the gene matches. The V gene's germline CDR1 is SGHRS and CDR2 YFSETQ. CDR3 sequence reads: CASSSRDRAYGYTF. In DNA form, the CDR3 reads TGCGCCAGCAGCTCACGGGACAGGGCCTATGGCTACACCTTC.

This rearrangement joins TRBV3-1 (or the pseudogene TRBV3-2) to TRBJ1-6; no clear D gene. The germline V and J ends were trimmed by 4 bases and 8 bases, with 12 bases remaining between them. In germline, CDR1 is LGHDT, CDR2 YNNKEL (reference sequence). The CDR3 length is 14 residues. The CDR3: CASSPLGGYSPLHF. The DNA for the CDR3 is TGTGCCAGCAGCCCCCTAGGAGGTTATTCACCCCTCCACTTT.

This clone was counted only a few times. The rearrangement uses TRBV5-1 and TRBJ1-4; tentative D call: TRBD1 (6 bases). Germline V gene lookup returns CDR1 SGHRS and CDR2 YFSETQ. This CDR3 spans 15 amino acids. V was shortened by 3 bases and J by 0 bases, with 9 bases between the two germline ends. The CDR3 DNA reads TGCGCCAGCAGCTACGGACAGACAACTAATGAAAAACTGTTTTTT. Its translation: CASSYGQTTNEKLFF.

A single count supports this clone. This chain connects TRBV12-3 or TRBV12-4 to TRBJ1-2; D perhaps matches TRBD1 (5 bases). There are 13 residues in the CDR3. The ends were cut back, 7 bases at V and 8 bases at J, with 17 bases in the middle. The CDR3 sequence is CASTKGLSWGYTF. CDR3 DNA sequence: TGTGCCAGCACTAAGGGACTTTCGTGGGGCTACACCTTC.

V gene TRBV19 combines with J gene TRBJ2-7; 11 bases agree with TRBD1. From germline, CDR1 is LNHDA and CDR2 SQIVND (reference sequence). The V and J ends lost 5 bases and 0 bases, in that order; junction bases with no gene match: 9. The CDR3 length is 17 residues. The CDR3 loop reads CASSSTAGTGGSYEQYF. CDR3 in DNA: TGTGCCAGTAGTTCCACCGCCGGGACAGGGGGCTCCTACGAGCAGTACTTC.

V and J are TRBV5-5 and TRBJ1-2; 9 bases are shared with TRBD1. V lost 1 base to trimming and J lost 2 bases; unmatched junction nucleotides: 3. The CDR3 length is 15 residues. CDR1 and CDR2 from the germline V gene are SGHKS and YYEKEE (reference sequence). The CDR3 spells CASSLFGQGNYGYTF. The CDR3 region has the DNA TGTGCCAGCAGCTTGTTTGGACAGGGGAACTATGGCTACACCTTC.

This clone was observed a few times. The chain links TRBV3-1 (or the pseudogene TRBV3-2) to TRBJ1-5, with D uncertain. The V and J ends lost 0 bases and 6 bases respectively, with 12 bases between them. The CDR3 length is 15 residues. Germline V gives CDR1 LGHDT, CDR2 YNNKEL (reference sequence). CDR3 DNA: TGTGCCAGCAGCCAAGACGTGACGACACCTCAGCCCCAGCATTTT. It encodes CASSQDVTTPQPQHF.

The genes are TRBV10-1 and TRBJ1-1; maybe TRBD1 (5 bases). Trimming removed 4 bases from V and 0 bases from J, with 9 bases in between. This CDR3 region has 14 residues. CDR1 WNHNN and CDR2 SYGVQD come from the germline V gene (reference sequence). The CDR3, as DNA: TGCGCCAGCAGTGTGGGACTTATGAACACTGAAGCTTTCTTT. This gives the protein CASSVGLMNTEAFF.

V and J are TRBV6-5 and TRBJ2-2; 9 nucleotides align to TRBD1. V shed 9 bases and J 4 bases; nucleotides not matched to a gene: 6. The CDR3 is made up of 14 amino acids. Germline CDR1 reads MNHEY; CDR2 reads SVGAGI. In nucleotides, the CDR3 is TGTGCCAGTCCGGGACAGGGTTTCACCGGGGAGCTGTTTTTT. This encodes CASPGQGFTGELFF.

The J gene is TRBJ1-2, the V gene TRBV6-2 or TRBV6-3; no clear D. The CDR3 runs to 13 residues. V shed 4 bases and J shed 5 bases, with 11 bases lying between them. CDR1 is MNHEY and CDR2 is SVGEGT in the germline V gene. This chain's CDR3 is CASSSNRLYGYTF. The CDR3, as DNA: TGTGCCAGCAGTTCGAACCGGTTGTATGGCTACACCTTC.

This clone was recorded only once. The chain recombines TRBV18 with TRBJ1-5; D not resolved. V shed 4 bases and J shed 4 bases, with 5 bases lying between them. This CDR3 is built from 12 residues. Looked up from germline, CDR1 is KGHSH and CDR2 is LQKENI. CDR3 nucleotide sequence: TGTGCCAGCTCACAAGCAAATCAGCCCCAGCATTTT. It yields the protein CASSQANQPQHF.

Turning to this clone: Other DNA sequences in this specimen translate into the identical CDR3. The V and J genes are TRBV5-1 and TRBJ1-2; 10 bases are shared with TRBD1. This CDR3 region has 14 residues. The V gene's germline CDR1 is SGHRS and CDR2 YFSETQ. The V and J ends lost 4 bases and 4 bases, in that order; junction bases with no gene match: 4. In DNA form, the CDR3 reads TGCGCCAGCAGCCAGGGACAGGGGCCCTATGGCTACACCTTC. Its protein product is CASSQGQGPYGYTF.

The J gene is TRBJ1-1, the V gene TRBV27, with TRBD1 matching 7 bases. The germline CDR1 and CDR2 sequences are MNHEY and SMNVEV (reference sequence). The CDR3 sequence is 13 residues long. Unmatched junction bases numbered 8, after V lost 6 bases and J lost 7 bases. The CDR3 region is CASSLRGRGEAFF. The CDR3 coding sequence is TGTGCCAGCAGCCTTAGGGGGCGAGGTGAAGCTTTCTTT.

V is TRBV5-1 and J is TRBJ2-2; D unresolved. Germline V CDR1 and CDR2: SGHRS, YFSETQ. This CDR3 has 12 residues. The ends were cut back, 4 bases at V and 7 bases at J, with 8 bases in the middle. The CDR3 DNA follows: TGCGCCAGCAGCCAAACGGTCGGGGAGCTGTTTTTT. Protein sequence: CASSQTVGELFF.

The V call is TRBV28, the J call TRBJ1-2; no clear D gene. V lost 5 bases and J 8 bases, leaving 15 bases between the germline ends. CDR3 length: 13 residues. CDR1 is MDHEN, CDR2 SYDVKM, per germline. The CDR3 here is CASSPPGGWGYTF. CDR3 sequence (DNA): TGTGCCAGCAGTCCCCCGGGTGGGTGGGGCTACACCTTC.

The CDR3 DNA reads as TGTGCCAGCAGCCCACAATTTACAGGGAATGGCTATGGCTACACCTTC. The encoded protein is CASSPQFTGNGYGYTF. This chain joins TRBV7-9 and TRBJ1-2; a possible D gene is TRBD1 (6 bases). The CDR3 loop spans 16 amino acids. Germline V gene sequence: CDR1 SEHNR, CDR2 FQNEAQ (reference sequence). V lost 5 bases and J lost 4, with 20 bases in between.

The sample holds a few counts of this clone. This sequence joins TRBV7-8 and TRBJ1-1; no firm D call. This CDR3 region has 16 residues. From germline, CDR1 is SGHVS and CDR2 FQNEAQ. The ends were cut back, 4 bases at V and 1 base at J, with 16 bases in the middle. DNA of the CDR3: TGTGCCAGCAGCTATTCCGTTTCGGGGAGGAACACTGAAGCTTTCTTT. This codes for CASSYSVSGRNTEAFF.

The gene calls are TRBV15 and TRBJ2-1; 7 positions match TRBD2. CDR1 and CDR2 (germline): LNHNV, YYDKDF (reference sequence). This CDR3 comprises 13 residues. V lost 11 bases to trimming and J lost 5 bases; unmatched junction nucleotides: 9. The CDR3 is CAAKRDSDNEQFF. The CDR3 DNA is TGTGCCGCCAAGCGGGACTCTGACAATGAGCAGTTCTTC.

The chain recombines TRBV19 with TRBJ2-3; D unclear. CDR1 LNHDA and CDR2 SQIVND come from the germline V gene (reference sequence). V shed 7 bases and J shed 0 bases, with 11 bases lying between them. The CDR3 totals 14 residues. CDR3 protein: CASKRVTSTDTQYF. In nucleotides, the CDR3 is TGTGCCAGTAAACGAGTAACTAGCACAGATACGCAGTATTTT.

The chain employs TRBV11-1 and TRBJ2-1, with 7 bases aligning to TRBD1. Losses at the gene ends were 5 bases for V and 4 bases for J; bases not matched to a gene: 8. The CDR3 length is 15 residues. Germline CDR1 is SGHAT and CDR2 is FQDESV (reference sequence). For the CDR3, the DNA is TGTGCCAGCAGCACCCGGACAGGTGTATACAATGAGCAGTTCTTC. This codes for CASSTRTGVYNEQFF. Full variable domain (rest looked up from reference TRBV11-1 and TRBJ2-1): EAEVAQSPRYKITEKSQAVAFWCDPISGHATLYWYRQILGQGPELLVQFQDESVVDDSQLPKDRFSAERLKGVDSTLKIQPAELGDSAMYLCASSTRTGVYNEQFFGPGTRLTVL.

CDR3 residues: CASSKLPGQGLDQPQHF. CDR3 coding DNA: TGTGCCAGTAGTAAACTTCCGGGACAGGGGTTGGATCAGCCCCAGCATTTT. The V and J genes are TRBV19 and TRBJ1-5, with 10 nucleotides matching TRBD1. This CDR3 is built from 17 residues. Germline CDR1 reads LNHDA; CDR2 reads SQIVND (reference sequence). Trimming removed 4 bases from V and 5 bases from J; junction bases left unmatched: 11.

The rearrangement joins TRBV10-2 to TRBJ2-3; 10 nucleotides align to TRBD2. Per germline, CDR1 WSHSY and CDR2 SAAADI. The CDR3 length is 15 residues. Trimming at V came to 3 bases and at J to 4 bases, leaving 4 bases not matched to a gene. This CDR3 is CASSESGGAADTQYF. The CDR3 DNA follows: TGCGCCAGCAGTGAAAGCGGGGGGGCTGCAGATACGCAGTATTTT.